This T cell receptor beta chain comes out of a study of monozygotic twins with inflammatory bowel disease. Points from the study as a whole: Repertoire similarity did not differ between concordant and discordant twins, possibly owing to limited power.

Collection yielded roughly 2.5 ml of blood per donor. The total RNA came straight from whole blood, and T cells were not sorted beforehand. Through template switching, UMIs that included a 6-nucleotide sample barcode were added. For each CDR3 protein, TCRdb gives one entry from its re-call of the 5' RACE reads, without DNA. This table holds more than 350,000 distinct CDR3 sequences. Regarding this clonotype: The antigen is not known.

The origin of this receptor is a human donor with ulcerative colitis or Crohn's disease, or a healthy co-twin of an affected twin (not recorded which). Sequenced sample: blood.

The CDR3 region is CASSQDPAGGLETQYF. The V call is TRBV4-3, the J call TRBJ2-5; TCRdb selects TRBD2, and the lack of DNA leaves this call unchecked. The CDR3 extends over 16 amino acids. In germline, CDR1 is LGHNA, CDR2 YSLEER.